This TCR beta chain was obtained from a study of CD8 T cells in Susac syndrome. The CDR3 spans 15 residues. V lost 1 base, J lost 4 bases, and 13 bases lay in between. CDR1 and CDR2 from the germline V gene are GTSNPN and SVGIG (reference sequence). An input of about 0.5 to 1 ug of RNA was subjected to reverse transcription using random hexamers. TCRdb ran MiXCR on the immunoSEQ multiplex PCR reads and lists one entry per CDR3 protein. The sample lists about 180,000 distinct CDR3 sequences; more than 95% were seen once. Sequencing was performed on CD4+ T cells from PBMCs. The source of this sequence is a human donor with Susac syndrome. The V and J genes are TRBV30 and TRBJ2-2, with a tentative D call TRBD1 (6 bases). CDR3 sequence: CAWSGEQGITGELFF. CDR3 bases: TGTGCCTGGAGTGGGGAACAGGGAATCACCGGGGAGCTGTTTTTT.